The clone carrying this T cell receptor beta chain showed up just a few times. The antigen is undetermined. Relative to the germline gene, one junction end is altered; a read error may explain this. TCRdb reprocessed the 5' RACE reads via MiXCR and lists one record per CDR3 protein. Among about 210,000 distinct CDR3 sequences, just under 7.5% were seen once, and the ten largest hold over 12%. The sample is drawn from a study of CD8 T cells in ankylosing spondylitis. Overall study findings and caveats: As reported, disease-linked clones showed significant enrichment in matched ankylosing spondylitis synovial fluid. Disease-linked clones proved CD8+ and comparatively uncommon in peripheral blood. Earlier literature documents some of the motif variants in reactive arthritis synovial fluid and blood. Several highly homologous variants made up a TCR beta motif, and this motif appeared characteristic of ankylosing spondylitis blood.

The CDR3 contains 13 residues. From germline, CDR1 is SGHKS and CDR2 YYEKEE (reference sequence). Sequencing input: blood, either unsorted or a sorted T cell fraction (not recorded which). The chain couples TRBV5-5 to TRBJ2-3; D is unresolved. This clonotype was obtained from a male donor with ankylosing spondylitis. CDR3 in DNA: TGTGCCAGCAGCTCATCGATGGGTTCGGCGGATCCTTTT. The encoded protein is CASSSSMGSADPF.